A single sample is the source of the 2 T cell receptor beta chains below, sequenced in a study of blood T cell repertoires in COVID-19. Some clones are missing from TCRdb's copy, which holds only in-frame ones; the method was immunoSEQ multiplex PCR. The profile shows around 40,000 clones, around 90% of them singletons. Sequences were obtained from peripheral blood. The receptors derive from a man aged 45-65 years with active COVID-19.

About this clone: Mismatch with germline at one junction end may stem from a read error. The V call is TRBV30, the J call TRBJ1-2; weak D call: TRBD1 (5 bases). CDR3 length: 11 residues. The germline V gene has CDR1 GTSNPN and CDR2 SVGIG (reference sequence). In DNA form, the CDR3 reads TGTGCCTGGAGTTCGGAGTACCGCAGGGACTTC. Encoded protein: CAWSSEYRRDF.

This chain links TRBV7-9 with TRBJ1-6, with 10 bases fitting TRBD1. CDR1 is SEHNR and CDR2 is FQNEAQ in the germline V gene (reference sequence). The trim removed 2 bases at V and 8 bases at J, leaving 3 bases unmatched. The CDR3 has 15 amino acids. Here the CDR3 reads CASSLRDRGDSPLHF. The CDR3 coding sequence is TGTGCCAGCAGCTTACGGGACAGGGGTGATTCACCCCTCCACTTT.